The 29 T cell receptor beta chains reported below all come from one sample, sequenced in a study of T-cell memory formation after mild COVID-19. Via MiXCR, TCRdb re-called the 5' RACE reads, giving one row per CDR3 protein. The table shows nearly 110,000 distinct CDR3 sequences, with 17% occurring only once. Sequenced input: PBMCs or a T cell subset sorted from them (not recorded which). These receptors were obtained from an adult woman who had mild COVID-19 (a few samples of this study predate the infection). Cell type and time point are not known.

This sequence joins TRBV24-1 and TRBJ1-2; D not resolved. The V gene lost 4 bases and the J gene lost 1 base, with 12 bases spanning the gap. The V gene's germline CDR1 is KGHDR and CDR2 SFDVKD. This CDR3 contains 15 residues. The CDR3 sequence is CATSETDGVNYGYTF. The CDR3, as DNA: TGTGCCACCAGTGAGACGGACGGAGTTAACTATGGCTACACCTTC.

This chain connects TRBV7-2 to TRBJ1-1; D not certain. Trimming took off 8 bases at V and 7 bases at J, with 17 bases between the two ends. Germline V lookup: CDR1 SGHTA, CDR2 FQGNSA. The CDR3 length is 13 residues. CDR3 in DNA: TGTGCCAGCCGACTTCCTCCGGCAGTTGAAGCTTTCTTT. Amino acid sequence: CASRLPPAVEAFF.

This CDR3 reads CAWRRDNEQFF. The CDR3 DNA is TGTGCCTGGCGGAGGGACAATGAGCAGTTCTTC. The V gene is TRBV7-9, the J gene TRBJ2-1, with D perhaps TRBD2 (6 bases). The CDR3 consists of 11 residues. Trimming pared 11 bases from V and 5 bases from J, leaving 10 bases between. Per germline, CDR1 SEHNR and CDR2 FQNEAQ (reference sequence).

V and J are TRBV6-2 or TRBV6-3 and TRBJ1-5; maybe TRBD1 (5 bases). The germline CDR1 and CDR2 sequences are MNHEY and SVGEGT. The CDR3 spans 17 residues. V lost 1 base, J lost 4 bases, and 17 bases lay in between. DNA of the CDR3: TGTGCCAGCAGTTACTTGGACATCAGTTTTGGGAATCAGCCCCAGCATTTT. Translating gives CASSYLDISFGNQPQHF.

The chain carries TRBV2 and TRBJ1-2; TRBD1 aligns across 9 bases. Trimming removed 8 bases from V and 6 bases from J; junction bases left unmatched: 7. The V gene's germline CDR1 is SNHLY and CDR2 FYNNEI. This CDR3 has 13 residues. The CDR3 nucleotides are TGTGCCAGCGTCACGTGGGACAGGGATGGCTACACCTTC. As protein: CASVTWDRDGYTF.

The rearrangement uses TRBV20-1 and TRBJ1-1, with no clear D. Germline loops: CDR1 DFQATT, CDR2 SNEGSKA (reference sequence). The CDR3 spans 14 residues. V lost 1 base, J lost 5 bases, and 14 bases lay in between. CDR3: CSARVKGTGTEAFF. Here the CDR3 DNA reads TGCAGTGCTAGAGTAAAGGGAACGGGTACTGAAGCTTTCTTT.

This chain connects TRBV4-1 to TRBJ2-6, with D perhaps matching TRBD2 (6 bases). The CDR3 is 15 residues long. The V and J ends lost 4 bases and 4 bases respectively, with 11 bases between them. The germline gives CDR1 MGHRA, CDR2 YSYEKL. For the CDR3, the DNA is TGCGCCAGCAGCCTTGGAGGGGCGGGGGCCAACGTCCTGACTTTC. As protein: CASSLGGAGANVLTF.

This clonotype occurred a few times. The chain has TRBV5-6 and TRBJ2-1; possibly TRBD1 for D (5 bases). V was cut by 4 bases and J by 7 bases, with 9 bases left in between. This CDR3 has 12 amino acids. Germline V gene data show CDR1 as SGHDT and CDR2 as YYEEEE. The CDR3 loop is CASSPTGNEQFF. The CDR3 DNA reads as TGTGCCAGCAGCCCAACAGGAAATGAGCAGTTCTTC.

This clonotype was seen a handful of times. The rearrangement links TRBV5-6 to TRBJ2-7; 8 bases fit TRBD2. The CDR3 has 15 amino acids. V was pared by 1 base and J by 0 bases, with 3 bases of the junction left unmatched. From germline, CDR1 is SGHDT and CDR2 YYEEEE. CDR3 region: CASSLLGGVSYEQYF. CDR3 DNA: TGTGCCAGCAGCTTGCTCGGGGGGGTCTCCTACGAGCAGTACTTC.

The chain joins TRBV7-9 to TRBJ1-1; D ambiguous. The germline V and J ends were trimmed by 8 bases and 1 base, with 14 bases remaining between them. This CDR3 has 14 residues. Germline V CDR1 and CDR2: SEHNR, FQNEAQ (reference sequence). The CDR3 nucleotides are TGTGCCAGCGCAACCCCCGGTTGGAACACTGAAGCTTTCTTT. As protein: CASATPGWNTEAFF.

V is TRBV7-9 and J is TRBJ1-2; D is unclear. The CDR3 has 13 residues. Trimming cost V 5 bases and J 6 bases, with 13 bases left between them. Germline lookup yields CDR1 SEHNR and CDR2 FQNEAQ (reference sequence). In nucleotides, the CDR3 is TGTGCCAGCAGCACTAGCTCCGGTCATGGCTACACCTTC. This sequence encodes CASSTSSGHGYTF.

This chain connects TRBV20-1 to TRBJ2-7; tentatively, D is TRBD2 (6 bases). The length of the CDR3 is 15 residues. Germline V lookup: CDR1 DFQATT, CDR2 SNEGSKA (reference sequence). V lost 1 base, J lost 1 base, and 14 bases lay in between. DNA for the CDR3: TGCAGTGCTAGAGGCGCCTTTGCGGGGTCCTACGAGCAGTACTTC. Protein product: CSARGAFAGSYEQYF.

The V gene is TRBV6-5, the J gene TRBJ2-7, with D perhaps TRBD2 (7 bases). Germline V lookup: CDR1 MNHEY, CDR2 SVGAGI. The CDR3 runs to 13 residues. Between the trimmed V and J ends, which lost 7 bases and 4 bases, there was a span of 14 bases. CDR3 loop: CASNQRGGYEQYF. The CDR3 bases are TGTGCCAGCAATCAAAGGGGGGGGTACGAGCAGTACTTC.

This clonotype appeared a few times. The CDR3 protein is CAISPDESYEQYF. In DNA, the CDR3 is TGTGCCATCAGCCCTGACGAGAGTTACGAGCAGTACTTC. The V and J genes are TRBV10-3 and TRBJ2-7; D uncertain. Germline V gene data show CDR1 as ENHRY and CDR2 as SYGVKD. The length of the CDR3 is 13 residues. V was trimmed by 6 bases and J by 4 bases, leaving 13 bases between them.

CDR3 region: CASSPHRGGETQYF. The DNA for the CDR3 is TGTGCCAGCAGTCCCCACAGGGGAGGAGAGACCCAGTACTTC. The V and J genes are TRBV12-3 or TRBV12-4 and TRBJ2-5; tentatively, D is TRBD1 (7 bases). The CDR3 spans 14 residues. The germline V and J ends were trimmed by 5 bases and 4 bases, with 14 bases remaining between them.

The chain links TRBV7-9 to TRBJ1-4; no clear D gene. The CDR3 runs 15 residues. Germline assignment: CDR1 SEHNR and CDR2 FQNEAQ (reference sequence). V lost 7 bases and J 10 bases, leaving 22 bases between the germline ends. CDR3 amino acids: CASTSQTTPTGKLFF. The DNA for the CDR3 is TGTGCCAGCACCTCTCAAACGACCCCGACGGGAAAACTGTTTTTT. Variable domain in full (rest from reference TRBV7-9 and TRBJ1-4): DTGVSQNPRHKITKRGQNVTFRCDPISEHNRLYWYRQTLGQGPEFLTYFQNEAQLEKSRLLSDRFSAERPKGSFSTLEIQRTEQGDSAMYLCASTSQTTPTGKLFFGSGTQLSVL.

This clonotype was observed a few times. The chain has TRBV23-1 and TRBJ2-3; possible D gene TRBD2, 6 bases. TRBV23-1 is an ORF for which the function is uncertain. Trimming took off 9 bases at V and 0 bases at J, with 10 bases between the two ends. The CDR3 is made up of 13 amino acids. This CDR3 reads CAREGTSTDTQYF. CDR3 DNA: TGCGCCAGGGAGGGAACCAGCACAGATACGCAGTATTTT.

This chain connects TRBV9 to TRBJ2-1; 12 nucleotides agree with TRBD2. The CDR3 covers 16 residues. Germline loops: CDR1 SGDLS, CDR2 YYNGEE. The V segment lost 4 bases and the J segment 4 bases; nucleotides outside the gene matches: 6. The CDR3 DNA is TGTGCCAGCAGCCTACAGACTAGCGGGAGTTACAATGAGCAGTTCTTC. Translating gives CASSLQTSGSYNEQFF. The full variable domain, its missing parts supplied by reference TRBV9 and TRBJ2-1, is DSGVTQTPKHLITATGQRVTLRCSPRSGDLSVYWYQQSLDQGLQFLIQYYNGEERAKGNILERFSAQQFPDLHSELNLSSLELGDSALYFCASSLQTSGSYNEQFFGPGTRLTVL.

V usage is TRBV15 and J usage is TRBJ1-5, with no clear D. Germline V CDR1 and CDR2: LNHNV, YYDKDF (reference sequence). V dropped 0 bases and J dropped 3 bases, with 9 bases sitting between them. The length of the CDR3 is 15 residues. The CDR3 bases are TGTGCCACCAGCAGAGAGTGGGGTGACAATCAGCCCCAGCATTTT. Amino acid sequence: CATSREWGDNQPQHF. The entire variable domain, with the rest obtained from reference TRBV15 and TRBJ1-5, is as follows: DAMVIQNPRYQVTQFGKPVTLSCSQTLNHNVMYWYQQKSSQAPKLLFHYYDKDFNNEADTPDNFQSRRPNTSFCFLDIRSPGLGDTAMYLCATSREWGDNQPQHFGDGTRLSIL.

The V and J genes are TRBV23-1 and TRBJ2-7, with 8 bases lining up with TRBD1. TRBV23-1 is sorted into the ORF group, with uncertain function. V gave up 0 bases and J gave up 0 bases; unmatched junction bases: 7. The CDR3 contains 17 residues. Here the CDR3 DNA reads TGCGCCAGCAGTCAATCGGAGGACAGGGAAATCTCCTACGAGCAGTACTTC. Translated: CASSQSEDREISYEQYF.

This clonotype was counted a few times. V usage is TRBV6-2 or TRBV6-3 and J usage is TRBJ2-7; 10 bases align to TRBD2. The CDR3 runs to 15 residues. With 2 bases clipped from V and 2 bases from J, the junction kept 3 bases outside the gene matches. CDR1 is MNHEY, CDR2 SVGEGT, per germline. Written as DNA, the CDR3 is TGTGCCAGCAGTTACACTAGCGGGATCACCTACGAGCAGTACTTC. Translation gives CASSYTSGITYEQYF.

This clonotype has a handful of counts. CDR3 loop: CASSISVVGRYDRHPPDTQYF. The DNA for the CDR3 is TGTGCCAGTAGTATATCCGTTGTCGGCAGGTATGACCGGCACCCACCGGATACGCAGTATTTT. The chain is built from TRBV19 and TRBJ2-3; unclear D gene. The ends were cut back, 2 bases at V and 6 bases at J, with 33 bases in the middle. CDR3 length: 21 amino acids. Germline V gene data show CDR1 as LNHDA and CDR2 as SQIVND (reference sequence).

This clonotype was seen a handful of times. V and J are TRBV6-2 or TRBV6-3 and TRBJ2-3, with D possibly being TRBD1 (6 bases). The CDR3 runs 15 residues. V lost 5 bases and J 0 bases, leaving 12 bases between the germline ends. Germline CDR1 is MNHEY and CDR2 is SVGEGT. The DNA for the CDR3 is TGTGCCAGCAGTACAGGGTACGCTAGCACAGATACGCAGTATTTT. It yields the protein CASSTGYASTDTQYF.

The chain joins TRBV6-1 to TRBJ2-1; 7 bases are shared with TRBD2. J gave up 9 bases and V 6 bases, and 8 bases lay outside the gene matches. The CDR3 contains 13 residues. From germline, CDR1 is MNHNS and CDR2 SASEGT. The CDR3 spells CASRGGTAPEQFF. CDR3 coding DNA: TGTGCCAGCAGGGGGGGGACCGCGCCTGAGCAGTTCTTC.

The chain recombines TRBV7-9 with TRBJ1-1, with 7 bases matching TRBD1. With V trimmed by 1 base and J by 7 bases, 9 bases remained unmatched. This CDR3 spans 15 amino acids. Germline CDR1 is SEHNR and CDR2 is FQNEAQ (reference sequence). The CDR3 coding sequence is TGTGCCAGCAGCTTAGGTCGACAGGGTCTTGTTGAAGCTTTCTTT. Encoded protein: CASSLGRQGLVEAFF.

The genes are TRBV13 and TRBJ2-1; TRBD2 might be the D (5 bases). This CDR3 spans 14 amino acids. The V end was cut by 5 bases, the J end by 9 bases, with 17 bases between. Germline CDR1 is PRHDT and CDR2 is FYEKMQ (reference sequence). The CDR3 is CASSPPGGYVEQFF. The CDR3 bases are TGTGCCAGCAGCCCGCCCGGAGGTTATGTTGAGCAGTTCTTC.

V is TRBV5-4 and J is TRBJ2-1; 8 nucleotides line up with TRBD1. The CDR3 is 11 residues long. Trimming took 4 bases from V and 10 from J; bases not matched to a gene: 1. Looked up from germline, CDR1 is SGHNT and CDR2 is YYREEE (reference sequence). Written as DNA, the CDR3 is TGTGCCAGCAGCAACAGGGGGGAGCAGTTCTTC. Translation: CASSNRGEQFF.

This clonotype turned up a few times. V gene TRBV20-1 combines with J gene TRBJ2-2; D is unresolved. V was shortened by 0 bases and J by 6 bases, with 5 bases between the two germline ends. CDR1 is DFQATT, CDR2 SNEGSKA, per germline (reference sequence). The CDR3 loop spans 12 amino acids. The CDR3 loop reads CSAREPSGELFF. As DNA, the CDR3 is TGCAGTGCTAGAGAGCCGTCCGGGGAGCTGTTTTTT.

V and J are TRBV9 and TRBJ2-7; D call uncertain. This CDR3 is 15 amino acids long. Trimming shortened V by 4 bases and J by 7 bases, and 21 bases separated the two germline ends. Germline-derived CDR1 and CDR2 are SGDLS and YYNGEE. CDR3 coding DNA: TGTGCCAGCAGCCCCCTCGCGGTGCTCTCGGAGGAGCAGTACTTC. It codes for CASSPLAVLSEEQYF.